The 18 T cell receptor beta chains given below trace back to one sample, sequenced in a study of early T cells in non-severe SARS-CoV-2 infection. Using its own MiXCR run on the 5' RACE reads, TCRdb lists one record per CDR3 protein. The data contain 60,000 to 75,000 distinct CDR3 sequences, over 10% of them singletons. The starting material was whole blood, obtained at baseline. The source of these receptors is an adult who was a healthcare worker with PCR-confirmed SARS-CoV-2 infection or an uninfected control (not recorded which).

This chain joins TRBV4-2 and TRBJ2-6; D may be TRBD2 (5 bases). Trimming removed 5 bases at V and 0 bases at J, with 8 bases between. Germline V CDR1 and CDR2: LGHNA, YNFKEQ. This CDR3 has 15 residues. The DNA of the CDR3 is TGTGCCAGCAGCGAGGGATACTCTGGGGCCAACGTCCTGACTTTC. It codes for CASSEGYSGANVLTF.

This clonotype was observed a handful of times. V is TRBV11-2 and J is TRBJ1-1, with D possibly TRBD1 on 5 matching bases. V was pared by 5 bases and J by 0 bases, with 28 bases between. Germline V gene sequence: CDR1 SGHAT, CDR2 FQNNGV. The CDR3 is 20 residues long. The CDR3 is CASSVANFYSGKGMNTEAFF. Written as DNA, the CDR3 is TGTGCCAGCAGCGTTGCAAATTTTTACTCAGGGAAGGGGATGAACACTGAAGCTTTCTTT.

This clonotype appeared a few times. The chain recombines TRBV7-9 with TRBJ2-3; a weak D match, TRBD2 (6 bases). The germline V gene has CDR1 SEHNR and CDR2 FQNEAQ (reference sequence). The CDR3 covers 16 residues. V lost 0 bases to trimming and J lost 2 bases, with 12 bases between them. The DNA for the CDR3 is TGTGCCAGCAGCTTAGCGGGTCGGGGGTACACAGATACGCAGTATTTT. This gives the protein CASSLAGRGYTDTQYF.

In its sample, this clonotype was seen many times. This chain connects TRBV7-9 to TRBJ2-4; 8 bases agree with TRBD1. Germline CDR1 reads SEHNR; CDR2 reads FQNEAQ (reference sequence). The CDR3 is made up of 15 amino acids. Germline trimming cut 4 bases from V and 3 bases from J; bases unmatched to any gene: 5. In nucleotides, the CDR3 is TGTGCCAGCAGCTCCTGGACAGGGAGCAAAAACATTCAGTACTTC. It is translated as CASSSWTGSKNIQYF.

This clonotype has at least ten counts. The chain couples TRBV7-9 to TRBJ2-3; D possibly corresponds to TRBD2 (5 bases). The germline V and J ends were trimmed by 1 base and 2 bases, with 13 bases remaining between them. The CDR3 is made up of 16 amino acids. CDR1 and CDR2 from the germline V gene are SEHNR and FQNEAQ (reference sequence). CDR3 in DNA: TGTGCCAGCAGCTTAGACGGAGGAGCCATCACAGATACGCAGTATTTT. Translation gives CASSLDGGAITDTQYF.

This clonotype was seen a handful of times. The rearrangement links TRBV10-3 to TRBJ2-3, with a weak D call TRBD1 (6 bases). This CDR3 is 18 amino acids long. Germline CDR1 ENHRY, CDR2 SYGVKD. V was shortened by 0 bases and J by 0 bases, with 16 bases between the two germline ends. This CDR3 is CAISESTFGQLSTDTQYF. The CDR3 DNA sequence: TGTGCCATCAGTGAGTCGACTTTTGGACAGTTAAGCACAGATACGCAGTATTTT.

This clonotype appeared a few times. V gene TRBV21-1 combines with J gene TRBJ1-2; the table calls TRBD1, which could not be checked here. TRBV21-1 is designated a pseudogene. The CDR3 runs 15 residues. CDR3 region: CASSKLAGANYGYTF. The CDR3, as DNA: TGTGCCAGCAGCAAGTTGGCAGGGGCTAACTATGGCTACACCTTC.

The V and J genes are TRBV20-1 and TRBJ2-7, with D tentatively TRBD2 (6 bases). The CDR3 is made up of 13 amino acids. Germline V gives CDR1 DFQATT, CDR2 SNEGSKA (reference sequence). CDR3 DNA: TGCAGCTCCCCCGGGGGAACCCCCTACGAGCAGTACTTC. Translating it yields CSSPGGTPYEQYF.

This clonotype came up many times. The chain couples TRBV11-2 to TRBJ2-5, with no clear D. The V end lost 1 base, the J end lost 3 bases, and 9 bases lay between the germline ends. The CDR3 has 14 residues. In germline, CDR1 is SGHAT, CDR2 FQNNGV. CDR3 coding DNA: TGTGCCAGCAGCTTAGTGAGAGGCGAAGAGACCCAGTACTTC. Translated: CASSLVRGEETQYF.

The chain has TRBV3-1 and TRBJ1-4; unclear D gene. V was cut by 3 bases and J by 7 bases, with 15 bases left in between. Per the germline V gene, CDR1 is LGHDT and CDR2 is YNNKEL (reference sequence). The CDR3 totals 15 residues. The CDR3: CASSQTGTRSEKLFF. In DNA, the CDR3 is TGTGCCAGCAGCCAGACGGGAACAAGGAGTGAAAAACTGTTTTTT.

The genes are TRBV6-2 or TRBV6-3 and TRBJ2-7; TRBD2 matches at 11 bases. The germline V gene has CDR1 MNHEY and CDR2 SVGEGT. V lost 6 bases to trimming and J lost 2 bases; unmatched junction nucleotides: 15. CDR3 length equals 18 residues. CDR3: CASSNLLERLAGTYEQYF. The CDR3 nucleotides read TGTGCCAGCAGCAACCTCCTTGAGCGACTAGCGGGAACCTACGAGCAGTACTTC.

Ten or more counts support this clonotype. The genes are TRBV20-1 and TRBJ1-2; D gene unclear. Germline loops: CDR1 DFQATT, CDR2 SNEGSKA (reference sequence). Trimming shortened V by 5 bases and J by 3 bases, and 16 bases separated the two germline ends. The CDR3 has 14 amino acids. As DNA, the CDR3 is TGCAGTGCTCCCCCAAGGGAGGGAGACTATGGCTACACCTTC. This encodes CSAPPREGDYGYTF.

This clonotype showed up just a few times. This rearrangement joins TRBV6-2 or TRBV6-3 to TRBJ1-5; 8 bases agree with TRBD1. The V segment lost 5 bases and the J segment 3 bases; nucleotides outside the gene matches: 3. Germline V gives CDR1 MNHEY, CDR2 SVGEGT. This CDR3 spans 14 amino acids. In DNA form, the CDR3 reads TGTGCCAGCAGTCGGACAGGGTACAATCAGCCCCAGCATTTT. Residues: CASSRTGYNQPQHF.

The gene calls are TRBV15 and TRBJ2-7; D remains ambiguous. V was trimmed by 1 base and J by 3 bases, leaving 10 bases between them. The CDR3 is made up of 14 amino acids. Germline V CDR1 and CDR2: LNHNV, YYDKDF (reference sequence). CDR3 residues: CATSRGNSNYEQYF. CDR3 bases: TGTGCCACCAGCAGAGGAAACAGCAACTACGAGCAGTACTTC.

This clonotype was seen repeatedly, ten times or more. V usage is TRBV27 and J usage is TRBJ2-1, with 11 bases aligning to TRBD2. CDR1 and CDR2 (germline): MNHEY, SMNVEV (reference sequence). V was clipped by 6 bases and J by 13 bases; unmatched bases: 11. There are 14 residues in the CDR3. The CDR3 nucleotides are TGTGCCAGCAGCCTTTATGGGACTAGCGGAGTTCAGTTCTTC. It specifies CASSLYGTSGVQFF.

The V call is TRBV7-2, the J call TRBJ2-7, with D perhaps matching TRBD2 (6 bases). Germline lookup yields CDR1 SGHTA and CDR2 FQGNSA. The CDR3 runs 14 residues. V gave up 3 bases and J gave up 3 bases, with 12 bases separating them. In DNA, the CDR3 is TGTGCCAGCAGCTTCACTAGCTGGGGCTACGAGCAGTACTTC. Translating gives CASSFTSWGYEQYF.

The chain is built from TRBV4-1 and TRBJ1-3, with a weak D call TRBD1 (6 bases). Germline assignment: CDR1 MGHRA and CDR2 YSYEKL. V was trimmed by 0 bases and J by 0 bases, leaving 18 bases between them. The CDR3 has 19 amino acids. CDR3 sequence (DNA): TGCGCCAGCAGCCAAGATTTTAAGGGGGGCTCTCGCTCTGGAAACACCATATATTTT. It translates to CASSQDFKGGSRSGNTIYF.

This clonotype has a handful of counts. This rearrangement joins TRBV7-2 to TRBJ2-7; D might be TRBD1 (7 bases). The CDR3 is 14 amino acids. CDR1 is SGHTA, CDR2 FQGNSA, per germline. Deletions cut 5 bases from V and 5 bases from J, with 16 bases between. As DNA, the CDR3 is TGTGCCAGCAGCGAAGGCGGGGACAGCCACGAGCAGTACTTC. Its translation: CASSEGGDSHEQYF.